This T cell receptor (beta chain) came from a study of blood T cell repertoires in COVID-19. Study at large: From the United States, Italy and Spain came samples of acute and convalescent COVID-19. T cells, B-cell-depleted T cells, or PBMCs provided the cDNA or gDNA that served as material.

Original methodology: Scientists estimated how many nucleated cells there were by amplifying reference gene primers. Clones were read by immunoSEQ multiplex PCR, and TCRdb kept only the in-frame ones, dropping some. V and J calls and clone size follow that table, whereas D and trimming were derived from the DNA. Of approximately 250,000 clones detected, around 90% appear once; the ten largest clones hold more than 8.5%. The CDR3 is made up of 17 amino acids. Germline values: CDR1 MNHEY, CDR2 SVGEGT. The germline V and J ends were trimmed by 1 base and 6 bases, with 21 bases remaining between them. Recruited during active infection, patients (from Seattle) were subsequently followed longitudinally.

The rearrangement uses TRBV6-2 or TRBV6-3 and TRBJ1-2, with D possibly matching TRBD1 (5 bases). The material sequenced was peripheral blood. This sequence was found in a woman between 65 and 79 years old with COVID-19, enrolled during active disease. The CDR3 spells CASSYFPGRLLTDGYTF. Written as DNA, the CDR3 is TGTGCCAGCAGTTACTTCCCAGGGCGGCTCCTCACGGATGGCTACACCTTC.